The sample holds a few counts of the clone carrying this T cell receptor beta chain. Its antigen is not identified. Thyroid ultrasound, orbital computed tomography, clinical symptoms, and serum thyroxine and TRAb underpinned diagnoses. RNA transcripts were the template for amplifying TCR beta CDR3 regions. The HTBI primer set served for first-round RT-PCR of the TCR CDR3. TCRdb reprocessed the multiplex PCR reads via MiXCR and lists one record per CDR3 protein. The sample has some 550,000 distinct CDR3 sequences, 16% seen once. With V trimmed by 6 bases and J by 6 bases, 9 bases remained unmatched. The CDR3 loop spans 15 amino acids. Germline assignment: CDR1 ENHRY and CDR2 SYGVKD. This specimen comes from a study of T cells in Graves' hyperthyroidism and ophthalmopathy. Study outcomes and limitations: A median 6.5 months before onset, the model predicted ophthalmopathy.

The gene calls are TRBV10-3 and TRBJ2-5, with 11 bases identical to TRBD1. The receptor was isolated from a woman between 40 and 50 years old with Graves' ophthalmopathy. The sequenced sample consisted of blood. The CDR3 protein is CAISNGQGAVKTQYF. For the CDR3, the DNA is TGTGCCATCAGCAACGGACAGGGGGCGGTGAAGACCCAGTACTTC.